This record concerns one TCR beta chain sequence. CDR1 and CDR2 from the germline V gene are SNHLY and FYNNEI. This CDR3 spans 14 amino acids. Trimming cost V 7 bases and J 0 bases, with 12 bases left between them. The data were obtained in a study of OX40 agonist ivuxolimab in advanced cancers. TCRdb keeps only in-frame clones here, not all; method: immunoSEQ multiplex PCR. The table shows about 84,000 clones, with 75% to 90% occurring only once. The TCR sequence derives from an adult with an advanced solid tumor such as melanoma, head and neck, liver or kidney cancer. This specimen was CD4+ or CD8+ T cells sorted from blood, taken in a trial of the OX40 agonist ivuxolimab. V gene TRBV2 combines with J gene TRBJ1-1; perhaps TRBD1 as D (6 bases). The CDR3 here is CASMVGTMNTEAFF. The DNA of the CDR3 is TGTGCCAGCATGGTGGGGACAATGAACACTGAAGCTTTCTTT.